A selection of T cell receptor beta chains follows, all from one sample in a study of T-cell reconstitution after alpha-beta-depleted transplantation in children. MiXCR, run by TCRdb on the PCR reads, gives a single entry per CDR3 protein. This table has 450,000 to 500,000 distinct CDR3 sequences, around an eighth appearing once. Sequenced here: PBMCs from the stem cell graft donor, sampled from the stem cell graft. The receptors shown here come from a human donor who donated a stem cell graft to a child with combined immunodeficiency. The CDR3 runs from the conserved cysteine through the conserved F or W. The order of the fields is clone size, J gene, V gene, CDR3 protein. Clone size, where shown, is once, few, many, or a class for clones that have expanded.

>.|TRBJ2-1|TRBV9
CASSVALGGVDNEQFF
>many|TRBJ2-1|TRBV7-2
CASSSRNNEQFF
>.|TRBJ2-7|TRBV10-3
CATYGLAGFRTQYEQYF
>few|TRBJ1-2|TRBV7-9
CASSPQGSYGYTF
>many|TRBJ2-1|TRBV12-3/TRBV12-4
CASSPRYRGYNEQFF
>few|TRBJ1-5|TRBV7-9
CASSTNLGGNQPQHF
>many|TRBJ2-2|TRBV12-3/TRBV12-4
CASSGADVGDGELFF
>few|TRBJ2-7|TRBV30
CAIVGGYEQYF
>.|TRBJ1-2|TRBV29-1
CSVESRNRGVYGYTF
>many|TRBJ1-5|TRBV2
CASSENRGNNQPQHF
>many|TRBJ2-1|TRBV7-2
CASSLVAVTSSYNEQFF
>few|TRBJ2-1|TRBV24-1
CATSDPGLDFNEQFF
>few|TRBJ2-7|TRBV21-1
CASSIGGRALGYEQYF
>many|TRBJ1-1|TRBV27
CASSLVGGSEAFF
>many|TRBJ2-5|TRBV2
CASSAPGQGLQETQYF
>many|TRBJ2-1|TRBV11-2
CASSPFLGDYNEQFF
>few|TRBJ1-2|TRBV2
CASSGGRGYTF
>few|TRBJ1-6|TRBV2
CASEALGSSYNSPLHF
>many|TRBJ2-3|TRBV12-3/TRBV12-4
CASNKRRNWSTDTQYF
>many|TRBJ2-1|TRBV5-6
CASSLAGYEQFF
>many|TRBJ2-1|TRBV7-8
CASSLGQGGREQFF
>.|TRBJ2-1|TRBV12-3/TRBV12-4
CATSPGTTYNEQFF
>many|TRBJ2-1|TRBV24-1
CATTGKGEQFF
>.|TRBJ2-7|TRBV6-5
CASSYSAGADEQYF
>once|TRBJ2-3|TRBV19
CASSEQREGLTDTQYF
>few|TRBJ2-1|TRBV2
CASIRRLAGRSRSYNEQFF
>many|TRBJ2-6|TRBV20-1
CSPSPGSSGANVLTF
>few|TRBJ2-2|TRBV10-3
CATSSSRGTGELFF
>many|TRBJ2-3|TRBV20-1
CSARDPRGGRTDTQYF
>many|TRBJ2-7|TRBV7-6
CASSSSGVSSYEQYF
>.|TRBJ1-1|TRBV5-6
CASSRDTGVTEAFF
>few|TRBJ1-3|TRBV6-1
CASSVVQDSSGNTIYF
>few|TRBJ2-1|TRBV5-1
CASSPQLAGGHNEQFF
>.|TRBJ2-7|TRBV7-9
CASSPYSYEQYF
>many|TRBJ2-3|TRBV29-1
CSVGGSTDTQYF
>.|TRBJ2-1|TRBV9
CASSVEGSGGGREQFF
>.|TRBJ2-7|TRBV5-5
CASSLWGLYEQYF
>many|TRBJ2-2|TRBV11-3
CASSLRNTGELFF
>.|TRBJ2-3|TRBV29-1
CSVEGGGIKLTDTQYF
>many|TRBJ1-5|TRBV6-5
CASSYKGTYFNQPQHF
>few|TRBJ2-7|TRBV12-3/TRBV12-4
CASSFSLAGASEQYF
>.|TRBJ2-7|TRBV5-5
CASRPGLAGAPYEQYF
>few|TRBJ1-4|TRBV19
CATTGWADEKLFF
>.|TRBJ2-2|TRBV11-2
CASSLEVLKATGELFF
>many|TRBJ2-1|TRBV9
CASSVGRASYNEQFF
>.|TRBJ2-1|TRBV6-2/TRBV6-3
CASRPKLVVSRNEQFF
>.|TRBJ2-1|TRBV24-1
CATSDGFNNEQFF
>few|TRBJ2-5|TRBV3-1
CASSQDVDRETQYF
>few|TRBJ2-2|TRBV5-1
CASSQRTGTDTGELFF
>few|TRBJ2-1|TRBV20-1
CSIPWGVEQFF
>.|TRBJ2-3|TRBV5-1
CASSLAVRGGTDTQYF
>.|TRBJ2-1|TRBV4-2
CASSQELAGGREQFF
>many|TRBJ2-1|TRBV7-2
CASSFVSSYNEQFF
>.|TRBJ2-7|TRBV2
CASRGTSVSISYEQYF
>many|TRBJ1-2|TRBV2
CASSSQGAGGYTF
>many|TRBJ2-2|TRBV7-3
CASSPTGGRAGELFF
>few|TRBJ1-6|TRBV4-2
CASSQDRQGGPYNSPLHF